This T cell receptor (beta chain) was found in a study of cytomegalovirus exposure and HLA in healthy donors (dated by TCRdb to 2016 to 2017). Regarding the research as a whole: An earlier analysis of more than 550 of the donors reported 276 Gb of sequence data and 117 million unique TCR beta sequences obtained from about 179 million T cells. About 300 gigabases of sequencing data and around 88 million unique TCR sequences made up an early release that covered about 640 HLA-typed donors. Of the 300 to 450 genotyped donors, 81% were placed in the genetic ancestry cluster associated with self-reported Caucasian donors. The aim of the study was to test whether cataloging public T cell receptors could identify signatures of past pathogen exposure. The study profiled the T cell repertoires of about 640 subjects by immunosequencing and related them to cytomegalovirus serostatus. Besides the first cohort of 550 to 750 subjects, a separate validation cohort made up of 120 different subjects was used. To predict cytomegalovirus infection status, the study combined high-throughput TCR immunosequencing, statistical association of individual TCRs with disease status, and machine learning. A later analysis re-analyzed previously published TCR beta repertoires from 666 donors and added high-resolution HLA genotyping to study TCR occurrence patterns. Rather than drawing on any new phenotypic data, the later analysis identified candidate immune exposures from TCR beta sequences and the way those sequences occurred across donors. To decide whether each TCR beta V gene segment behaved as functional or pseudogenic, an earlier analysis of some 600 of the donors relied on high-throughput TCR beta sequencing. Donor age, sex, ethnicity and CMV serostatus were compiled together with the repertoire data. A later genetic analysis used genome-wide SNP genotypes for about 55% of the 666 donors, treating that subset as a discovery cohort. Every repertoire in the discovery cohort had been generated on one and the same sequencing platform. HLA typing covered class I and class II loci at four-digit resolution. Typing coverage varied by locus: 629-630 donors for A, B, C, DRB1 and DQB1; roughly 510 for DQA1; about 570 for DPA1; under 490 for DPB1. About five DR-DQ haplotypes were treated as single units for association and clustering because of strong linkage in the cohort. Among 350 to 400 genotyped donors of the cohort, an average of 235,054 unique TCR beta nucleotide sequences were sequenced per donor, roughly 20% of them non-productive.

A distance of 15 bases separates the germline ends of V and J, which lose 4 bases and 7 bases respectively. There are 13 amino acids in the CDR3, from cysteine to phenylalanine inclusive. CDR3 DNA only is kept here, 39 bases in frame from base 1. The germline V gene supplies CDR1 SGHRS and CDR2 YFSETQ. Findings and caveats that apply to the study as a whole: CMV serostatus was the only immune exposure information available for the cohort. When HLA alleles, especially DR and DQ, strongly co-occurred, attributing TCR associations to individual alleles was difficult. Because counts were too low, approximately 15 rarely observed V segments, including chromosome 9 orphons, were excluded from the earlier analysis of under 650 of the donors. Most CMV-associated TCR beta chains appeared to be HLA-restricted in a later analysis, and the HLA associations seemed to be driven largely by CMV exposure. An association between a missense DCLRE1C variant and V-gene and J-gene trimming of TCR beta chains was found in a later genetic analysis and replicated in an independent cohort. A later analysis associated approximately 17,000 TCR beta sequences with specific HLA alleles at a false discovery rate of 0.05. A total of 164 TCR beta chains were listed by the study as associated with cytomegalovirus. Cytomegalovirus status was reported to be diagnosed by the classifier with high specificity and sensitivity in both the original and validation cohorts. In a later genetic analysis, fewer N-insertions in productive TCRs were reported among donors in an Asian-associated ancestry cluster than the roughly 700-donor mean. Most TCR sequences were seen in very few donors, while some public TCRs were found in many individuals. Only TCR beta chains were sequenced in this cohort, and the absence of alpha or paired-chain data limited detectable features. The presence/absence analyses assumed that sequencing depth was roughly uniform across donors, and that assumption may not be true. In vitro tests confirmed that three of the cytomegalovirus-associated TCR beta chains recognize cytomegalovirus antigens. Because HLA typing was missing for some donors at each locus, association tests included only the typed subset. According to a later analysis, TCR association rates differed among HLA loci, with DRB1 alleles showing the most associated TCRs and HLA-C alleles showing the fewest. A further reported finding was that TCR beta sequences accurately predicted the HLA-A and HLA-B alleles for most subjects in the first cohort. The sequencing pipeline was judged likely to have produced a cluster of highly shared sequence variants as a technical artifact. A later analysis reported that several top co-occurrence clusters appeared linked to parvovirus B19, influenza, CMV and Epstein-Barr virus. According to the authors, the approach could potentially be generalized to other disease states and immunological phenotypes. In an earlier analysis of about 540 of the donors, most TCR beta V segments were observed in productive rearrangements about 90% or about 30% of the time, broadly matching IMGT annotations. Some IMGT-functional V segments, including TRBV6-2 and TRBV6-3, could not be told apart with the 87-base-pair reads, so those segments were excluded. Compared with equally common non-associated chains, HLA-associated TCR beta chains in a later analysis were more clonally expanded and had lower generation probabilities. Correlated functional status among segregating V segments might reflect linkage disequilibrium, but an unknown experimental factor could not be ruled out.

The library relied on the immunoSEQ multiplex PCR assay. For the multiplex PCR, a mixture combining 60 forward primers for TCR Vbeta segments and 13 reverse primers for TCR Jbeta segments was used. Amplification of the CDR3 region of rearranged TCR beta genes was performed with a multiplex PCR assay on genomic DNA. The amplified TCR beta libraries were sequenced on the Illumina HiSeq System as 87-base-pair reads. The published analysis was carried out like this. Across the 600 to 700 repertoires, a later analysis counted 75 million to 90 million unique TCR beta chains, 9 million to 14 million of which were shared by at least two donors. Raw reads were error-corrected and collapsed into unique sequences with a nearest-neighbor algorithm that merged closely related sequences to remove PCR and sequencing errors. To assign V, D and J gene segments, CDR3 sequences were aligned to IMGT reference sequences. For a sequence to be retained, at least a six-nucleotide match to both a V gene segment and a J gene segment was required. A rearrangement was called productive if the CDR3 had no stop codons and remained in frame with V and J, and every other rearrangement was called non-productive. Following IMGT convention, CDR3 was defined as the stretch from the second conserved V-encoded cysteine to the conserved J-encoded phenylalanine. The earlier analysis of some 600 of the donors excluded sequences that lacked an unambiguous match to a single V gene segment. An earlier analysis of 500 to 600 of the donors classified V segments as functional when productive rearrangements were above 56.7% and as segregating when the standard deviation between donors was above 5%. A statistical classification framework was developed to diagnose cytomegalovirus status using the catalog of TCR beta chain sequences. In a later analysis, TCR nucleotide sequences were compared against IMGT/GENE-DB human TR gene sequences so that V and J genes could be assigned. Using the TCRdist pipeline, a later analysis assigned CDR3 sequences along with most-parsimonious VDJ recombination scenarios. In a later analysis, each TCR beta chain was defined by its CDR3 amino acid sequence together with its V-gene family, and reads lacking a unique V-gene family were excluded. A later analysis removed 500 to 600 highly shared, low-generation-probability nucleotide sequences to deal with suspected cross-contamination and a sequencing artifact. In a later analysis, a clonal expansion index for each public chain was calculated from normalized within-repertoire ranks of inferred template counts. A later analysis computed generation probabilities with a VDJ recombination model fitted to out-of-frame rearrangements, and checked the results against IGoR. Hypergeometric tests were used in a later analysis to score TCR-TCR, TCR-HLA and TCR-CMV co-occurrence, with a repertoire-size bias correction applied to the TCR pairs. In a later analysis, false discovery rates were estimated by permuting HLA or CMV assignments 20 times. In a later analysis, co-occurring TCRs were grouped using DBSCAN, and TCRdist sequence similarity was added for clustering within HLA-allele-positive subsets. For co-occurrence clustering, repertoires with fewer than 30,000 or more than 120,000 public chains were excluded, along with four to six repertoires with anomalous nucleotide sharing. TCRdb obtained this table from immuneACCESS and retained in-frame rearrangements with V and J assigned. These tables miss some clones; where compared with another copy, unresolved V genes account for less than half of the shortfall, and the remainder is unexplained. That table gives V, J and clone size, and the DNA gave D and trimming. The sample yields under 300,000 clones; roughly two thirds were counted once. The top ten constitute approximately 2.3% of the sample.

This clone appeared a few times. This receptor's antigen is unknown. Within one base of it there is no much larger clone, and no base qualities were kept. In total, approximately 690 healthy bone marrow donors made up the cohort. All cohort members were sampled while nominally healthy, although unrecorded immune exposures were likely present. The donor was CMV seronegative and was included in the group of over 300 seronegative cohort members. Each donor provided a peripheral blood sample, and peripheral blood mononuclear cells were used for TCR beta sequencing. Genomic DNA was extracted from the blood cell samples with the Qiagen DNeasy Blood Extraction Kit.

The sequencing input was PBMCs. The chain is made from TRBV5-1 and TRBJ2-7; 5 matching bases give a weak D call of TRBD2. This sequence originates from a female donor in good health and CMV-seronegative. The CDR3 region: CASSLSSGKEQYF. The nucleotide sequence reads as follows: TGCGCCAGCAGCCTTTCATCCGGGAAGGAGCAGTACTTC.